This T cell receptor (beta chain) comes out of a study of blood T cell repertoires in COVID-19. As for the study in general: Sources were T cells, B-cell-depleted T cells, or PBMCs; the material itself was cDNA or gDNA.

The germline gives CDR1 MNHEY, CDR2 SVGAGI. CDR3 length equals 13 residues. V was pared by 6 bases and J by 4 bases, with 12 bases between. Clones were read by immunoSEQ multiplex PCR, and TCRdb kept only the in-frame ones, dropping some. Among around 130,000 clones listed, around 80% were seen once. The TCR sequence derives from a man in his 70s with acute or convalescent COVID-19. Sequencing was carried out using peripheral blood. The rearrangement links TRBV6-5 to TRBJ1-2; D is possibly TRBD1 (5 bases). The CDR3 sequence: CASRPSGGYGYTF. Here the CDR3 DNA reads TGTGCCAGCAGGCCATCCGGGGGCTATGGCTACACCTTC.